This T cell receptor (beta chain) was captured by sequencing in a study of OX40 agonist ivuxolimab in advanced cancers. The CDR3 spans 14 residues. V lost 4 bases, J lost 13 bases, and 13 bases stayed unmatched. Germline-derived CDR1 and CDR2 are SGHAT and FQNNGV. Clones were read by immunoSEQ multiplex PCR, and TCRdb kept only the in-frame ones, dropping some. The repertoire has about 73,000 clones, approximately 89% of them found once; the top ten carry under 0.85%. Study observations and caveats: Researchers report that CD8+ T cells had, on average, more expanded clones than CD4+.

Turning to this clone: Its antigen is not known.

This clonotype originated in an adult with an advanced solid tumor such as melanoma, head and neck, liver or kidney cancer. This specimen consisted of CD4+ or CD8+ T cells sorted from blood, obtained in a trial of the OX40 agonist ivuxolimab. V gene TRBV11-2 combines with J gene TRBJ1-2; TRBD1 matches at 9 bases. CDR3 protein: CASSSTGTGRRRTF. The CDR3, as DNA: TGTGCCAGCAGCTCTACCGGGACAGGGCGACGGCGCACCTTC.